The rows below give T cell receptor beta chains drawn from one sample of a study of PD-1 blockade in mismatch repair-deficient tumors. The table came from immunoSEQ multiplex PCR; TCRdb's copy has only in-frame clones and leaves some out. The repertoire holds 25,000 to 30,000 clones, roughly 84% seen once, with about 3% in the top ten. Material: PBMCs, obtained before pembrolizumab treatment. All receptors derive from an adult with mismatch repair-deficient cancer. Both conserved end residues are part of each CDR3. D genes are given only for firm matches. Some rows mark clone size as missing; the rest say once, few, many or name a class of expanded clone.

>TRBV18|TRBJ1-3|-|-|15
TGTGCCAGCTCGCCGGGACAAAGGGAAGGAAACACCATATATTTT
CASSPGQREGNTIYF
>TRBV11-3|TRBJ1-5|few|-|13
TGTGCCAGCAGCTTAGGTCGCGGACAGCCCCAGCATTTT
CASSLGRGQPQHF
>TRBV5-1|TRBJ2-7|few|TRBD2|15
TGCGCCAGCAGCTTGGCGGCGGGAGTCGGGTACGAGCAGTACTTC
CASSLAAGVGYEQYF
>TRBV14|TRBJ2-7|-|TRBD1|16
TGTGCCAGCAGCCATATGAACCGGGACAGAACCTACGAGCAGTACTTC
CASSHMNRDRTYEQYF
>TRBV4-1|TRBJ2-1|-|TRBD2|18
TGCGCCAGCAGCCAAGAACCCGGACTAAGCGGGACCTACAATGAGCAGTTCTTC
CASSQEPGLSGTYNEQFF
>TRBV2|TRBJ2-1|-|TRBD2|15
TGTGCCAGCAGCGCAACTAGCGGGAGGGGGGGGGAGCAGTTCTTC
CASSATSGRGGEQFF
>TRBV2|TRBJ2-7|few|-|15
TGTGCCAGCAGCGCCACAGGGTTGTTAAACTACGAGCAGTACTTC
CASSATGLLNYEQYF
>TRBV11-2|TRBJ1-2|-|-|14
TGTGCCAGCAGCTTAGCAGGGTTTGGAAGTGGCTACACCTTC
CASSLAGFGSGYTF
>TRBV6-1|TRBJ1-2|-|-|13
TGTGCCAGCAGTGAAGCGGTCTCAGGGGGCTACACCTTC
CASSEAVSGGYTF
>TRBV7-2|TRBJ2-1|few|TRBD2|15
TGTGCCAGCAGCTCCGGAGCCGGGACTAGCGGGAATCGGTTCTTC
CASSSGAGTSGNRFF
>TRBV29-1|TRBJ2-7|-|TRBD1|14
TGCAGCGTTTGCCTGGACAGGGGCTCCTACGAGCAGTACTTC
CSVCLDRGSYEQYF
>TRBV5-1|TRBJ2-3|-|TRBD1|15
TGCGCCAGCAGCTCGCTAGGGGGCCAAACAGATACGCAGTATTTT
CASSSLGGQTDTQYF
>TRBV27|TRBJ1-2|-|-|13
TGTGCCAGCAGTTTATCAGGGGTCTATGGCTACACCTTC
CASSLSGVYGYTF
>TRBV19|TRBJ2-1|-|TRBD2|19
TGTGCCAGTAGTATAGTTGGGACAGTGGGACTAGCGGGAAAACATGAGCAGTTCTTC
CASSIVGTVGLAGKHEQFF
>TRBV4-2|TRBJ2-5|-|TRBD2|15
TGTGCCAGCAGCCGGACTAGCGGGAGCTCGGAGACCCAGTACTTC
CASSRTSGSSETQYF
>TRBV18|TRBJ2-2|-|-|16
TGTGCCAGCTCACCCTTTACAGTAACGAACACCGGGGAGCTGTTTTTT
CASSPFTVTNTGELFF
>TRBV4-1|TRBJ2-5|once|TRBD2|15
TGCGCCAGCAGCCAAGGGCTAGCGGGACAAGAGACCCAGTACTTC
CASSQGLAGQETQYF
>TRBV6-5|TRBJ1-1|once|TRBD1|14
TGTGCCAGCAGCAAGGACAGGGAGAACACTGAAGCTTTCTTT
CASSKDRENTEAFF
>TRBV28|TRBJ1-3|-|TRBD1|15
TGTGCCAGCAGGCGGGGCCGGGACAGGGTTCGAACCATATATTTT
CASRRGRDRVRTIYF
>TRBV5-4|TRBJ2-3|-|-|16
TGTGCCAGCAGCCGAGGGACTCGGATGAACACAGATACGCAGTATTTT
CASSRGTRMNTDTQYF
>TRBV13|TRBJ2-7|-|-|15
TGTGCCAGCAGCTTCCCAGGCAGCCTCAACGACGAGCAGTACTTC
CASSFPGSLNDEQYF
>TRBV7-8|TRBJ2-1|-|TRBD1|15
TGTGCCAGCAGCGGTTGGACAGGGGGTAACAATGAGCAGTTCTTC
CASSGWTGGNNEQFF
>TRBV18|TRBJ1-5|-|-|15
TGTGCCAGCTCATTATACGGGGGTGAAGATCAGCCCCAGCATTTT
CASSLYGGEDQPQHF
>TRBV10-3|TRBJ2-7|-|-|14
TGTGCCATCAGTGAGTCCGACAACCCCTACGAGCAGTACTTC
CAISESDNPYEQYF
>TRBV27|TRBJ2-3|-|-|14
TGTGCCAGCAGTTTTTTGAGGTACACAGATACGCAGTATTTT
CASSFLRYTDTQYF
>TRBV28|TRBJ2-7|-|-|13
TGTGCCAGCAGTTTGGGGGCCACCTACGAGCAGTACTTC
CASSLGATYEQYF
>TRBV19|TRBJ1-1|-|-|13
TGTGCCAGTAGTATAGCTAGAGGGACTGAAGCTTTCTTT
CASSIARGTEAFF
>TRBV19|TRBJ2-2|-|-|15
TGTGCCAGTAGTATAGAAGCTGCAATTGGCGGGGAGCTGTTTTTT
CASSIEAAIGGELFF
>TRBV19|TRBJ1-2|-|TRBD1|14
TGTGCCAGTAGAAGGGACAGCACTAACTATGGCTACACCTTC
CASRRDSTNYGYTF
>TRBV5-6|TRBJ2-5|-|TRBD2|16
TGTGCCAGCACAAAGACTAGCGGGAGCTTGGGTGAGACCCAGTACTTC
CASTKTSGSLGETQYF
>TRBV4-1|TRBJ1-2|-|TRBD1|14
TGCGCCAGCAGCCAGGTACAGGGGTCAGATGGCTACACCTTC
CASSQVQGSDGYTF
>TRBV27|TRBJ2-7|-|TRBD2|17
TGTGCCAGCAGTCCGGGACTAGCGGGAACTCTATCCTACGAGCAGTACTTC
CASSPGLAGTLSYEQYF
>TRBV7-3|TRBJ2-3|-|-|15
TGTGCCAGCAGCCCGAAACGGAGTGGAACAGATACGCAGTATTTT
CASSPKRSGTDTQYF
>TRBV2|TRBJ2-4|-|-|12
TGTGCCAGCAGTGGGTCGGGGTTAATGAAGTACTTC
CASSGSGLMKYF
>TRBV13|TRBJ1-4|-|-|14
TGTGCCAGCAGCCAGGCACAGTCTAATGAAAAACTGTTTTTT
CASSQAQSNEKLFF
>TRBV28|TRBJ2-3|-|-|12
TGTGCCAGCAGTTTACTCACAGATACGCAGTATTTT
CASSLLTDTQYF
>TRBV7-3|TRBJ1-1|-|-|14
TGTGCCAGCAGCTTATTGGGAGGGAACACTGAAGCTTTCTTT
CASSLLGGNTEAFF
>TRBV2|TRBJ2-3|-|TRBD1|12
TGTGCCAGCAGCGACAGGGGCGTTACGCAGTATTTT
CASSDRGVTQYF
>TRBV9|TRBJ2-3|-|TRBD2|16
TGTGCCAGCAGCTCGGGGCGGGAGATGCGCACAGATACGCAGTATTTT
CASSSGREMRTDTQYF
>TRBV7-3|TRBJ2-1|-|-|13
TGTGCCAGCAGCTTCGGGATTCACAATGAGCAGTTCTTC
CASSFGIHNEQFF
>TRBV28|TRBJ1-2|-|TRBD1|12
TGTGCCAGCGGGGACAGAGGCTATGGCTACACCTTC
CASGDRGYGYTF
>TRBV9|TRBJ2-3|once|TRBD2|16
TGTGCCAGCAGCGCAACGCCGCGGGGGGGATCAGATACGCAGTATTTT
CASSATPRGGSDTQYF
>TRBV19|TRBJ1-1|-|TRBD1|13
TGTGCCAGTAGGGACAGGGGGCACACTGAAGCTTTCTTT
CASRDRGHTEAFF
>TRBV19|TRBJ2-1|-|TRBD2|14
TGTGCCAGTAGTGGACTAGCGGGAGGCAATGAGCAGTTCTTC
CASSGLAGGNEQFF
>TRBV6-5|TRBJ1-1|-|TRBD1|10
TGTGCCAGCTCCGGGACAGCAACTTTCTTT
CASSGTATFF
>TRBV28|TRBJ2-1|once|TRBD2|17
TGTGCCAGCAGTTTAACCCTACTGTCTAGCGGGAGTAATGAGCAGTTCTTC
CASSLTLLSSGSNEQFF
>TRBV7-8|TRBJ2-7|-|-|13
TGTGCCAGCAGCTTAGCGGGGCGTTCCGAGCAGTACTTC
CASSLAGRSEQYF
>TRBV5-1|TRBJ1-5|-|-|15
TGCGCCAGGACCGGAGACAGGTTTAGCAATCAGCCCCAGCATTTT
CARTGDRFSNQPQHF
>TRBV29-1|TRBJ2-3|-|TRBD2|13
TGCAGCGTTGCTGTCGGGAGGGGAGATACGCAGTATTTT
CSVAVGRGDTQYF
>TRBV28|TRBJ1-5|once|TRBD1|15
TGTGCCAGCATCTCCGGGACAGGGAAGGTGCAGCCCCAGCATTTT
CASISGTGKVQPQHF
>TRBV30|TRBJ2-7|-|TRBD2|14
TGTGCCTGGGCCCGACTAGCGGGGGGCTACGAGCAGTACTTC
CAWARLAGGYEQYF
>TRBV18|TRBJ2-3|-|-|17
TGTGCCAGCTCACCCTCGAGGACAGGGAGGGGCACAGATACGCAGTATTTT
CASSPSRTGRGTDTQYF
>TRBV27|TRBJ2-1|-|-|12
TGTGCCAGCAGCCATTCAGGGTATGAGCAGTTCTTC
CASSHSGYEQFF
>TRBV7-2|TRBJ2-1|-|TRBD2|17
TGTGCCAGCAGCTCGCATTCTCTAGCGGGAGTAGGCGATGAGCAGTTCTTC
CASSSHSLAGVGDEQFF
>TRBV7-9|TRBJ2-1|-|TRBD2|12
TGTGCCAGCGGGGGACTAGCGGATGAGCAGTTCTTC
CASGGLADEQFF